Following are 2 T cell receptor beta chains from one sample sequenced in a study of blood T cell repertoires in COVID-19. Produced via immunoSEQ multiplex PCR; TCRdb's table is partial and in-frame only. The repertoire holds about 170,000 clones, 85% to 90% seen once, with approximately 3.3% in the top ten. Sequencing used peripheral blood. The receptors shown here come from a man between 18 and 29 years old with active or convalescent COVID-19.

The chain uses TRBV10-3 and TRBJ1-5, with D perhaps matching TRBD1 (6 bases). The germline CDR1 and CDR2 sequences are ENHRY and SYGVKD. Trimming took off 4 bases at V and 5 bases at J, with 6 bases between the two ends. There are 12 residues in the CDR3. CDR3 region: CAISAGDQPQHF. The CDR3 region has the DNA TGTGCCATCAGTGCAGGGGATCAGCCCCAGCATTTT.

This sequence joins TRBV12-5 and TRBJ2-7, with D tentatively TRBD2 (6 bases). The germline V gene encodes CDR1 LGHNT and CDR2 FRNRAP. The CDR3 totals 14 residues. Trimming removed 5 bases from V and 2 bases from J, with 13 bases in between. DNA of the CDR3: TGTGCTAGTGGTCCGGGAGACCGAACCTACGAGCAGTACTTC. Translating it yields CASGPGDRTYEQYF.